Shown below are 5 T cell receptor beta chains from a single sample sequenced in a study of control samples from healthy donors and cancer patients. TCRdb's table, derived via immunoSEQ multiplex PCR, lists solely in-frame clones and lacks some. The repertoire includes around 110,000 clones, more than 75% of them detected once, and 2% to 2.5% sits in the top ten. The sequencing input was blood. The receptors were gathered from a woman in her 70s in good health.

The chain carries TRBV7-9 and TRBJ1-2, with 9 bases that match TRBD1. The CDR3 consists of 15 residues. Germline CDR1 is SEHNR and CDR2 is FQNEAQ (reference sequence). The ends lost 4 bases at V and 5 bases at J; junction bases unmatched: 8. The CDR3 is CASSSLGDREYGYTF. For the CDR3, the DNA is TGTGCCAGCAGCTCGCTGGGGGACAGGGAGTATGGCTACACCTTC.

This clone has only a few counts. The chain employs TRBV5-8 and TRBJ2-1; D remains ambiguous. CDR3 length equals 13 residues. Between the trimmed V and J ends, which lost 4 bases and 5 bases, there was a span of 10 bases. Germline V gene lookup returns CDR1 SGHTS and CDR2 YDEGEE. The CDR3 DNA is TGTGCCAGCAGCGCGCCCCCTCACAATGAGCAGTTCTTC. Residues: CASSAPPHNEQFF.

V gene TRBV7-8 combines with J gene TRBJ2-7; D call uncertain. The CDR3 extends over 13 amino acids. From germline, CDR1 is SGHVS and CDR2 FQNEAQ. Trimming stripped 1 base from V and 0 bases from J, with 4 bases between. Here the CDR3 reads CASSLESSYEQYF. Written as DNA, the CDR3 is TGTGCCAGCAGCTTAGAGAGCTCCTACGAGCAGTACTTC.

The chain has TRBV25-1 and TRBJ2-3; a weak D match, TRBD1 (5 bases). This CDR3 has 13 residues. CDR1 and CDR2 from the germline V gene are MGHDK and SYGVNS. V dropped 7 bases and J dropped 2 bases, with 10 bases sitting between them. This CDR3 is CASKGALTDTQYF. As DNA, the CDR3 is TGTGCCAGCAAAGGGGCCCTCACAGATACGCAGTATTTT.

The chain has TRBV9 and TRBJ1-2; TRBD1 matches at 10 bases. The CDR3 runs to 15 residues. Trimming at V came to 4 bases and at J to 1 base, leaving 4 bases not matched to a gene. From germline, CDR1 is SGDLS and CDR2 YYNGEE. CDR3 bases: TGTGCCAGCAGCCCGGGACAGGGGCGTAACTATGGCTACACCTTC. It specifies CASSPGQGRNYGYTF.